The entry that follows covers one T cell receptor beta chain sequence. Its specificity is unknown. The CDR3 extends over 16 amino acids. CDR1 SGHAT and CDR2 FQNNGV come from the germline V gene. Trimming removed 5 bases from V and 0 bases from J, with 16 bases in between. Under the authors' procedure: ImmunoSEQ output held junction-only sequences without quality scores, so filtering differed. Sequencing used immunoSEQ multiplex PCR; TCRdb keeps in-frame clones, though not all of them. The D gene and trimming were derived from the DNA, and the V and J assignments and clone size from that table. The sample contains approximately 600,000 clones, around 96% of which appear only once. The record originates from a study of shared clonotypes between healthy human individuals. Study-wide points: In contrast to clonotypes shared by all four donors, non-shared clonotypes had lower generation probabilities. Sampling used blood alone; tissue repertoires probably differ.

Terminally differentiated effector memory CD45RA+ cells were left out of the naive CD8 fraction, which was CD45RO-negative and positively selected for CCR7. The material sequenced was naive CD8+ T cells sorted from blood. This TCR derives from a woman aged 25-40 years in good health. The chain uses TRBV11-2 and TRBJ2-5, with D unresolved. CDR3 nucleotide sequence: TGTGCCAGCAGCCCCCCCCTCGGGTGGGACCAAGAGACCCAGTACTTC. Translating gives CASSPPLGWDQETQYF.